These 30 T cell receptor beta chains came from one sample sequenced in a study of blood T cell repertoires in COVID-19 (dated by TCRdb to about 2020). Preparation of the library involved the immunoSEQ multiplex PCR assay. TCRdb limited this immuneACCESS table to in-frame rearrangements with V and J called. A share of clones is missing; checked studies link under half to unresolved V genes, and the rest is unexplained. Present in this sample are around 240,000 clones, roughly 79% of which were seen just once. The top ten constitute around 1.8% of the sample. The material sequenced was peripheral blood. The receptor set was obtained from a woman over 75 with acute or convalescent COVID-19.

The chain recombines TRBV6-2 or TRBV6-3 with TRBJ2-7, with D tentatively TRBD1 (5 bases). Germline V gene data show CDR1 as MNHEY and CDR2 as SVGEGT. The CDR3 is made up of 13 amino acids. Trimming took off 5 bases at V and 1 base at J, with 9 bases between the two ends. This CDR3 reads CASSRQPSYEQYF. DNA of the CDR3: TGTGCCAGCAGTCGACAGCCTTCCTACGAGCAGTACTTC.

Judged by abundance, this clone is medium-sized. V usage is TRBV5-1 and J usage is TRBJ2-7; 9 nucleotides align to TRBD2. The V and J ends lost 7 bases and 4 bases, in that order; junction bases with no gene match: 6. The CDR3 loop spans 13 amino acids. Germline-derived CDR1 and CDR2 are SGHRS and YFSETQ. Written as DNA, the CDR3 is TGCGCCAGCGGCAATAGCGGGGGATACGAGCAGTACTTC. As protein: CASGNSGGYEQYF.

The J gene is TRBJ2-1, the V gene TRBV5-1, with 9 bases aligning to TRBD2. Germline V gives CDR1 SGHRS, CDR2 YFSETQ. The CDR3 is 14 amino acids. The V gene end was trimmed by 4 bases and the J gene end by 5 bases; junction bases not matched to a gene: 4. CDR3 sequence reads: CASSAGTSHNEQFF. CDR3 DNA sequence: TGCGCCAGCAGCGCTGGGACTAGCCACAATGAGCAGTTCTTC.

V usage is TRBV24-1 and J usage is TRBJ1-6; D not certain. The CDR3 spans 18 residues. The germline V and J ends were trimmed by 9 bases and 0 bases, with 20 bases remaining between them. CDR1 KGHDR and CDR2 SFDVKD come from the germline V gene. CDR3 nucleotides: TGTGCCACCCTACCGGGATGGGTGGTAGGCTCCTATAATTCACCCCTCCACTTT. It specifies CATLPGWVVGSYNSPLHF.

The chain links TRBV10-3 to TRBJ2-7, with D perhaps TRBD1 (7 bases). Germline CDR1 reads ENHRY; CDR2 reads SYGVKD. V was pared by 7 bases and J by 1 base, with 17 bases between. The CDR3 length is 15 residues. DNA for the CDR3: TGTGCCATCAAGGTGCGGGACAGTCAGTCCTACGAGCAGTACTTC. Translation gives CAIKVRDSQSYEQYF.

This clone has just one count. The chain links TRBV18 to TRBJ2-1, with 8 bases matching TRBD2. CDR1 KGHSH and CDR2 LQKENI come from the germline V gene. J was trimmed by 12 bases and V by 3 bases; bases with no gene match: 13. The CDR3 loop spans 15 amino acids. CDR3 DNA: TGTGCCAGCTCACCTCCGGGACTAGTGATCATCGGGCAGTTCTTC. Amino acid sequence: CASSPPGLVIIGQFF. The whole variable domain, filled in from reference TRBV18 and TRBJ2-1, reads NAGVMQNPRHLVRRRGQEARLRCSPMKGHSHVYWYRQLPEEGLKFMVYLQKENIIDESGMPKERFSAEFPKEGPSILRIQQVVRGDSAAYFCASSPPGLVIIGQFFGPGTRLTVL.

The chain links TRBV4-3 to TRBJ1-5; TRBD1 agrees at 8 bases. This CDR3 has 14 residues. The junction had 2 bases not matched to a gene; V was cut back by 0 bases and J by 7 bases. In germline, CDR1 is LGHNA, CDR2 YSLEER. The CDR3 loop reads CASSQDRGRQPQHF. As DNA, the CDR3 is TGCGCCAGCAGCCAAGACAGGGGGCGGCAGCCCCAGCATTTT.

In its sample, this clone was seen a few times. The chain links TRBV19 to TRBJ1-1; D gene unclear. Germline values: CDR1 LNHDA, CDR2 SQIVND (reference sequence). V shed 3 bases and J shed 8 bases, with 10 bases lying between them. This CDR3 contains 12 residues. The CDR3 sequence is CASSINRREAFF. In DNA, the CDR3 is TGTGCCAGTAGTATCAACAGAAGGGAAGCTTTCTTT.

This rearrangement joins TRBV28 to TRBJ1-5; D gene unclear. The V gene's germline CDR1 is MDHEN and CDR2 SYDVKM. The CDR3 consists of 16 residues. Trimming cost V 6 bases and J 0 bases, with 15 bases left between them. CDR3 loop: CASRPGVKISNQPQHF. Written as DNA, the CDR3 is TGTGCCAGCAGGCCGGGAGTTAAAATTAGCAATCAGCCCCAGCATTTT.

The J gene is TRBJ2-7, the V gene TRBV21-1; no DNA check was done on the table's D call, TRBD2. TRBV21-1 is listed as a pseudogene. The CDR3 sequence is 14 residues long. The CDR3 bases are TGTGCCAGCAGCAATACGGGGGTGCCGTACGAGCAGTACTTC. Translation gives CASSNTGVPYEQYF.

This rearrangement joins TRBV10-3 to TRBJ1-1; the match to TRBD1 covers 8 bases. The V gene's germline CDR1 is ENHRY and CDR2 SYGVKD. This CDR3 is built from 13 residues. With 6 bases clipped from V and 0 bases from J, the junction kept 0 bases outside the gene matches. This CDR3 reads CAIRGQVNTEAFF. In nucleotides, the CDR3 is TGTGCCATCAGGGGACAGGTGAACACTGAAGCTTTCTTT.

As regards this clone: A read error may account for a junction end that differs from germline. The rearrangement uses TRBV7-9 and TRBJ2-5, with 8 bases identical to TRBD2. Per the germline V gene, CDR1 is SEHNR and CDR2 is FQNEAQ (reference sequence). This CDR3 spans 16 amino acids. CDR3 DNA: TGTGCCAGCAGCCTAGCGGGCCCTTCTAATGGAGAGACCCAGTACTTC. It yields the protein CASSLAGPSNGETQYF.

Details on this clone: The DNA is left out, because the CDR3 cannot be placed on it with certainty; the CDR3 is given as TCRdb lists it. The rearrangement joins TRBV6-2 or TRBV6-3 to TRBJ1-2; the D call in the table, TRBD1, was not verified against the DNA. The CDR3 region is 16 residues in length, termini included. Looked up from germline, CDR1 is MNHEY and CDR2 is SVGEGT. CDR3 residues: CASSSSTGTARYGYTF.

The chain employs TRBV18 and TRBJ1-5, with 7 bases matching TRBD1. Germline lookup yields CDR1 KGHSH and CDR2 LQKENI. The V segment lost 3 bases and the J segment 0 bases; nucleotides outside the gene matches: 8. The CDR3 loop spans 17 amino acids. This CDR3 is CASSPSQGVYSNQPQHF. The DNA for the CDR3 is TGTGCCAGCTCACCGAGCCAGGGGGTTTATAGCAATCAGCCCCAGCATTTT.

The chain carries TRBV4-1 and TRBJ2-5; tentative D call: TRBD1 (6 bases). V lost 1 base, J lost 6 bases, and 12 bases lay in between. The CDR3 sequence is 14 residues long. CDR1 and CDR2 from the germline V gene are MGHRA and YSYEKL. The CDR3 loop is CASSQGGPEKTQYF. CDR3 coding DNA: TGCGCCAGCAGCCAAGGGGGGCCTGAAAAGACCCAGTACTTC.

The chain couples TRBV2 to TRBJ2-7, with 10 bases fitting TRBD1. The CDR3 spans 14 residues. Germline loops: CDR1 SNHLY, CDR2 FYNNEI. Losses at the gene ends were 6 bases for V and 1 base for J; bases not matched to a gene: 3. The CDR3 bases are TGTGCCAGCAGGGACAGGGGGTTATCCTACGAGCAGTACTTC. Amino acids: CASRDRGLSYEQYF.

The CDR3 DNA reads as TGTGCCAGCAGCTTAAAGGCTAGCGGGAGAGGTGGCACAGATACGCAGTATTTT. Translation gives CASSLKASGRGGTDTQYF. The chain links TRBV7-2 to TRBJ2-3; 10 nucleotides line up with TRBD2. CDR3 length equals 18 residues. After removal of 2 bases from V and 1 base from J, the junction contained 9 bases not matched to a gene. From germline, CDR1 is SGHTA and CDR2 FQGNSA.

This chain joins TRBV12-3 or TRBV12-4 and TRBJ1-1; the D is unclear. V lost 5 bases and J lost 8, with 12 bases in between. The CDR3 sequence is 12 residues long. CDR3: CASSPGPIEAFF. For the CDR3, the DNA is TGTGCCAGCAGTCCCGGTCCTATCGAAGCTTTCTTT.

The genes are TRBV5-1 and TRBJ2-5; D possibly corresponds to TRBD2 (5 bases). Trimming took off 2 bases at V and 0 bases at J, with 11 bases between the two ends. Germline assignment: CDR1 SGHRS and CDR2 YFSETQ. This CDR3 is built from 15 residues. CDR3 amino acids: CASSFLTTYQETQYF. CDR3 nucleotide sequence: TGCGCCAGCAGCTTCCTGACTACGTACCAAGAGACCCAGTACTTC.

This sequence joins TRBV4-1 and TRBJ1-2, with 9 bases fitting TRBD1. The V segment lost 0 bases and the J segment 0 bases; nucleotides outside the gene matches: 11. Germline CDR1 and CDR2: MGHRA and YSYEKL. This CDR3 has 19 residues. CDR3 sequence reads: CASSQDVGYRGRSNYGYTF. CDR3 DNA sequence: TGCGCCAGCAGCCAAGATGTGGGTTACAGGGGGCGATCTAACTATGGCTACACCTTC.

This rearrangement joins TRBV20-1 to TRBJ2-5; D possibly corresponds to TRBD1 (6 bases). The CDR3 has 13 residues. Trimming removed 3 bases from V and 5 bases from J, with 13 bases in between. Germline V CDR1 and CDR2: DFQATT, SNEGSKA (reference sequence). CDR3 DNA sequence: TGCAGTGCTAGTCTTCGGCAGGGGGAGACCCAGTACTTC. This sequence encodes CSASLRQGETQYF.

This sequence joins TRBV5-4 and TRBJ2-6; 9 bases match TRBD2. V lost 0 bases and J lost 2; bases outside the gene matches: 12. Germline loops: CDR1 SGHNT, CDR2 YYREEE (reference sequence). The CDR3 extends over 20 amino acids. Here the CDR3 DNA reads TGTGCCAGCAGCTTGGTTCTACCTGGAGCGGGGGGCCCTGGGGCCAACGTCCTGACTTTC. It encodes CASSLVLPGAGGPGANVLTF. The full variable domain, completed using reference TRBV5-4 and TRBJ2-6, is ETGVTQSPTHLIKTRGQQVTLRCSSQSGHNTVSWYQQALGQGPQFIFQYYREEENGRGNFPPRFSGLQFPNYSSELNVNALELDDSALYLCASSLVLPGAGGPGANVLTFGAGSRLTVL.

The chain is built from TRBV5-1 and TRBJ2-7, with TRBD2 identical over 12 bases. The germline V gene encodes CDR1 SGHRS and CDR2 YFSETQ. V shed 0 bases, J shed 3 bases, and the junction held 1 base outside the gene matches. The CDR3 consists of 15 residues. For the CDR3, the DNA is TGCGCCAGCAGCTTGGGACTAGCGGGAGTCTACGAGCAGTACTTC. Translated, it gives CASSLGLAGVYEQYF.

The chain recombines TRBV5-8 with TRBJ1-2; a weak D match, TRBD1 (6 bases). V gave up 5 bases and J gave up 4 bases, with 12 bases separating them. CDR3 length: 13 residues. CDR1 is SGHTS, CDR2 YDEGEE, per germline. The CDR3 bases are TGTGCCAGCAGAGGAACAGGGCCCTATGGCTACACCTTC. Translated: CASRGTGPYGYTF.

This clone was found a few times. The chain couples TRBV18 to TRBJ1-2; possible D gene TRBD1, 5 bases. From germline, CDR1 is KGHSH and CDR2 LQKENI. The CDR3 has 12 amino acids. Trimming cost V 3 bases and J 6 bases, with 8 bases left between them. DNA of the CDR3: TGTGCCAGCTCACCCGGACATGATGGCTACACCTTC. The encoded protein is CASSPGHDGYTF.

This clone was observed a handful of times. The rearrangement uses TRBV28 and TRBJ1-2; 9 positions agree with TRBD1. The CDR3 contains 16 residues. The germline V gene has CDR1 MDHEN and CDR2 SYDVKM. V was pared by 2 bases and J by 4 bases, with 8 bases of the junction left unmatched. CDR3 amino acids: CASSLTGTGISYGYTF. As DNA, the CDR3 is TGTGCCAGCAGTTTAACCGGGACAGGGATTTCCTATGGCTACACCTTC.

V and J are TRBV7-2 and TRBJ2-7; 9 bases are a match to TRBD1. CDR1 is SGHTA, CDR2 FQGNSA, per germline. This CDR3 spans 16 amino acids. J was trimmed by 5 bases and V by 0 bases; bases with no gene match: 8. Here the CDR3 DNA reads TGTGCCAGCAGCTTAGCACCAGGACAGGGGAGGGACGAGCAGTACTTC. It translates to CASSLAPGQGRDEQYF.

The chain employs TRBV27 and TRBJ1-1; possibly TRBD1 for D (6 bases). This CDR3 spans 13 amino acids. Per germline, CDR1 MNHEY and CDR2 SMNVEV (reference sequence). Trimming cost V 3 bases and J 4 bases, with 9 bases left between them. CDR3: CASSLGRGTEAFF. In DNA, the CDR3 is TGTGCCAGCAGTTTGGGCAGGGGCACTGAAGCTTTCTTT.

The chain has TRBV5-6 and TRBJ1-5, with D possibly matching TRBD1 (5 bases). The V gene lost 1 base and the J gene lost 0 bases, with 11 bases spanning the gap. The germline V gene encodes CDR1 SGHDT and CDR2 YYEEEE. This CDR3 region has 16 residues. The CDR3 DNA reads TGTGCCAGCAGCTTGTCGGGGGATCCTAGCAATCAGCCCCAGCATTTT. Amino acid sequence: CASSLSGDPSNQPQHF.

This clone turned up a few times. The chain couples TRBV9 to TRBJ2-3, with TRBD1 identical over 10 bases. Germline CDR1 SGDLS, CDR2 YYNGEE. The CDR3 extends over 16 amino acids. V was pared by 3 bases and J by 2 bases, with 6 bases of the junction left unmatched. In nucleotides, the CDR3 is TGTGCCAGCAGCGATGACAGGGGGCATTTCACAGATACGCAGTATTTT. Translation: CASSDDRGHFTDTQYF. The entire variable domain, with the rest obtained from reference TRBV9 and TRBJ2-3, is as follows: DSGVTQTPKHLITATGQRVTLRCSPRSGDLSVYWYQQSLDQGLQFLIQYYNGEERAKGNILERFSAQQFPDLHSELNLSSLELGDSALYFCASSDDRGHFTDTQYFGPGTRLTVL.